This TCR beta chain was found in a study of blood T cell repertoires in COVID-19 (dated by TCRdb to 2019 to 2021). A note on the overall study: Samples from collaborators originated in the United States, Italy and Spain and spanned both the acute and convalescent phases of COVID-19. The material from the prospective study consisted of cDNA or gDNA derived from T cells, B-cell-depleted T cells, or PBMCs. HLA class I and class II types, where available, came from metadata supplied by the sample provider rather than from assay-based typing. The samples were drawn from two sources: the first 160 participants of the ongoing ImmuneRACE study, and 1,000 to 1,500 subjects contributed by 6 global collaborators. Deeply sampled blood TCRbeta repertoires from subjects exposed to, actively infected with, or recovered from COVID-19 were included in the dataset. The repertoires were released in a freely available public database meant as a resource for research on the immune response to SARS-CoV-2. Sample metadata almost always included a de-identified subject ID, COVID-19 status, age in years and sex.

Collaborating institutions collected whole blood in K2EDTA tubes following their own protocols. Collaborator samples were shipped for TCRbeta analysis as frozen whole blood, isolated PBMCs, or DNA extracted from either sample type. TCRbeta CDR3 regions were amplified from genomic DNA by means of the immunoSEQ Assay, a bias-controlled multiplex PCR. The authors' pipeline ran thus. The number of nucleated cells in each sample was estimated by amplification of reference gene primers within the assay. Sequence reads were collapsed and filtered to measure the absolute abundance of every unique TCRbeta CDR3 rearrangement. Productive Simpson clonality was computed per sample as the square root of Simpson's diversity index over productive rearrangements. TCRdb carries this immuneACCESS record with in-frame sequences only. Its versions omit some clonotypes, under half of them owing to an unresolved V gene in the studies checked, with the rest unexplained. V and J calls and clone size follow that table, whereas D and trimming were derived from the DNA. The sample table holds around 180,000 clones, of which 88% were seen once. In total, the top ten clones hold around a quarter of the sample.

CDR1 ENHRY and CDR2 SYGVKD were looked up in the germline V gene. The CDR3 spans 15 residues, from the cysteine through the phenylalanine. CDR3 DNA is the only sequence kept; it has 45 bases, read in frame from the first base. Trimming takes 5 bases from V and 5 bases from J, and the germline ends sit 18 bases apart. With respect to this clone: The antigen it recognizes is unknown. Base qualities are not provided; no much larger clone lies one nucleotide away.

Overall results and qualifications from the work: The quantity of clinical and demographic metadata differed by source and by participant and was supplied without curation.

The source of this sequence is a man in his 60s with acute or convalescent COVID-19. This chain is built from TRBV10-3 and TRBJ1-1; TRBD1 is a possible D gene, resting on 6 matching bases. The sequenced material came from peripheral blood. The nucleotide sequence reads TGTGCCATCAGTCTCCGGGGGGGGGCGCTGACTGAAGCTTTCTTT. Its translation is CAISLRGGALTEAFF.